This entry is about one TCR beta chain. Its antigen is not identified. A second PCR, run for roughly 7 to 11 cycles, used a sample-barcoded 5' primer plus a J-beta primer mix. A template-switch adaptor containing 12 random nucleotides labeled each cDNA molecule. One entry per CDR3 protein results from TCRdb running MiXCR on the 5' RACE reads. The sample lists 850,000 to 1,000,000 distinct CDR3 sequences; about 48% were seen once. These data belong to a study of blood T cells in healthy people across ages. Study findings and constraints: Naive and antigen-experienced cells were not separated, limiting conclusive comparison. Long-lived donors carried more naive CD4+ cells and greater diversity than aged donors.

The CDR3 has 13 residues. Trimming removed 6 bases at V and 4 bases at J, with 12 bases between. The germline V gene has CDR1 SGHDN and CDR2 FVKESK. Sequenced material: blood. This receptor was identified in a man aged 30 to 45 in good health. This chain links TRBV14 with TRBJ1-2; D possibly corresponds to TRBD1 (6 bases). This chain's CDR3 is CASRPGTSYGYTF. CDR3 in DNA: TGTGCCAGCAGACCCGGGACATCCTATGGCTACACCTTC.